This T cell receptor beta chain came from a study of blood T cell repertoires in COVID-19. Study information: Whether acute or convalescent, the COVID-19 samples came from the United States, Italy and Spain. Nucleic acid was either cDNA or gDNA, and it came from T cells, B-cell-depleted T cells, or PBMCs.

This CDR3 contains 13 residues. Germline V gives CDR1 MNHEY, CDR2 SVGAGI. With 5 bases clipped from V and 8 bases from J, the junction kept 8 bases outside the gene matches. Libraries were prepared by immunoSEQ multiplex PCR; TCRdb keeps only in-frame clonotypes and omits some of them. The repertoire has 150,000 to 200,000 clones, around 85% of them found once; the top ten carry about 6.3%. Sequencing was performed on PBMCs or T cells enriched from blood (not recorded which). The clonotype comes from a man between 40 and 49 years old who had recovered from COVID-19. This sequence joins TRBV6-5 and TRBJ1-2; 7 nucleotides line up with TRBD1. The CDR3 loop is CASSLKGAEGYTF. DNA for the CDR3: TGTGCCAGCAGTCTCAAGGGGGCTGAGGGCTACACCTTC.